This TCR beta chain was obtained from a study of prognosis after radiotherapy for stage I lung cancer (dated by TCRdb to 2020 to 2022). About the full investigation: About 20 stage I NSCLC patients were enrolled in Nanjing, China, between early 2018 and 2019. Some 14 cases involved newly diagnosed primary stage I lung tumors, and five involved oligometastatic NSCLC subsequent to surgical resection of the primary tumor. Every patient was regarded as medically inoperable, because of comorbidities in 11 to 13 cases and refusal of surgery in over 5 cases. The cohort was made up of 13 men and more than five women, with a median age of around 68 years and an age range of about 53 to 90 years. Eleven to twelve patients had adenocarcinoma and over five had squamous cell carcinoma as the tumor histology. SBRT was given in 3 to 5 fractions with a biologically effective dose of at least 100 Gy, using image-guided IMRT or VMAT. Concurrent therapy was not administered to any patient alongside SBRT. Four of the 19 patients developed distant metastases after SBRT, at a median of around seven months; the other 15 showed no significant progression. Peripheral blood TCR beta repertoires were profiled in stage I NSCLC patients before and after stereotactic body radiotherapy, and the study then linked these repertoires to distant failure. A total of around 40 blood samples from 20 or so patients were sequenced, with one sample obtained before and one obtained after SBRT for each patient. Broader findings and caveats from the paper: After SBRT, the number of unique TCR clones decreased (median roughly 10,000 before versus some 6,400 after; Wilcoxon paired P=0.011). Post-SBRT Shannon entropy and its change from baseline were lower in patients who developed distant metastases; baseline Shannon entropy was not associated with metastases. Tumor specificity of expanded TCR clones was not determined. The small cohort and short follow-up limited the study, so independent validation of the findings is needed. TRBV and TRBJ usage frequencies reportedly differed by metastasis status, in two V genes at baseline and in eight or nine V and two J genes after SBRT. None of the reported P values were adjusted for multiple comparisons.

Two rounds of multiplex PCR were performed to amplify the TCR beta CDR3 region from genomic DNA. The first PCR round used primers specific to each TRBV and TRBJ gene, with sequences filed in Chinese patent CN105087789A. Universal primers were used in the second PCR round. The Roche High Pure PCR Template Preparation Kit was used to extract genomic DNA from the frozen PBMCs. The libraries underwent paired-end sequencing with 151 bp reads on an Illumina HiSeq 3000. In the source study's methods: CutAdapt was used to discard raw reads that did not contain the multiplex PCR primer sequences. Using PEAR, the high-quality paired reads were merged into contigs. By aligning each contig to reference sequences, MiXCR assigned the TRB V, D and J gene segments to that contig. To remove sequencing errors, CDR3 sequences were clustered according to base quality and sequence similarity. Shannon entropy, normalized by the natural log of the productive TCR sequence number, served as the measure of diversity. One minus Shannon entropy divided by the natural log of the number of unique clonotypes was used as the definition of clonality. Progression-free survival cut-offs for repertoire metrics were chosen using the Youden index of ROC curves, with analyses run in R 3.5.3. TCRdb reworked the public reads: Q25 trimming with fastp, MiXCR clone assembly, productive beta chains retained. Rows with one shared CDR3 protein collapse into an entry with the most common genes and DNA. In this record, the V and J calls reflect TCRdb's handling and not the investigators' own analysis. The sample yields about 13,000 distinct CDR3 sequences; about 43% were counted once. 35% to 50% of the sample lies in the top ten.

This clonotype qualifies as medium-sized (0.01 to 0.1%). Its target antigen remains unknown. Qualities for individual bases were not recorded, and no much larger clone is one base off. All patients had node-negative disease on CT and PET/CT, and none had a history of other malignancies or had previously received chemotherapy or radiotherapy. At each of two time points, approximately 5.9 milliliters of peripheral venous blood were collected into EDTA tubes. PBMCs were isolated by Ficoll-Paque Plus density-gradient centrifugation. Samples were stored at -80°C immediately after collection until analysis. CDR1 and CDR2, looked up from the germline V gene, are MGHRA and YSYEKL. CDR3 length: 12 amino acids, cysteine to phenylalanine. Only CDR3 DNA remains: 36 bases, in frame from the first base. V is shortened by 3 bases, J by 6 bases, and the region joining them spans 6 bases.

The sample here was PBMCs, taken before or after stereotactic body radiation therapy (not recorded which). In this chain, TRBV4-1 is recombined with TRBJ2-1; the D gene assignment is ambiguous. The clonotype was recovered from a donor aged 50 or older with non-small cell lung cancer. The DNA sequence reads TGCGCCAGCAGCCACGAGTCCAATGAGCAGTTCTTC. The encoded protein is CASSHESNEQFF.